A selection of T cell receptor beta chains follows, all from one sample in a study of blood T cells in healthy people across ages. TCRdb reprocessed the 5' RACE reads with MiXCR, giving one entry per CDR3 protein. This sample carries about a million distinct CDR3 sequences, about 51% of them seen once, and the ten largest clones take around a fifth. Input material: blood. The receptors stem from an older woman in good health. The CDR3 runs from the conserved cysteine through the conserved F or W. A D gene is named only where the DNA matches it firmly. The size entry is marked missing in some rows and otherwise reads once, few, many or a size class.

J gene: TRBJ2-1
clone size: .
D gene: TRBD1
V gene: TRBV18
CDR3 protein: CASSPRDRAHNQNNEQFF
CDR3 DNA: TGTGCCAGCTCACCAAGAGACAGGGCCCACAATCAGAACAATGAGCAGTTCTTC

J gene: TRBJ2-7
clone size: .
D gene: .
V gene: TRBV7-9
CDR3 protein: CASSARREYEQYF
CDR3 DNA: TGTGCCAGCAGCGCCCGTCGAGAATACGAGCAGTACTTC

J gene: TRBJ2-5
clone size: .
D gene: .
V gene: TRBV20-1
CDR3 protein: CSASVASRETQYF
CDR3 DNA: TGCAGTGCTAGCGTCGCGAGCAGAGAGACCCAGTACTTC

J gene: TRBJ2-1
clone size: .
D gene: TRBD2
V gene: TRBV3-1
CDR3 protein: CASSQDWGSGSSKDNEQFF
CDR3 DNA: TGTGCCAGCAGCCAAGACTGGGGTAGCGGGAGTTCAAAGGACAATGAGCAGTTCTTC

J gene: TRBJ1-2
clone size: .
D gene: TRBD1
V gene: TRBV5-1
CDR3 protein: CASSPGQGYYGYTF
CDR3 DNA: TGCGCCAGCAGCCCTGGACAGGGGTACTATGGCTACACCTTC

J gene: TRBJ2-3
clone size: .
D gene: TRBD2
V gene: TRBV5-1
CDR3 protein: CASSLWSGRDAPGTDTQYF
CDR3 DNA: TGCGCCAGCAGCTTATGGTCAGGGAGGGATGCCCCTGGCACAGATACGCAGTATTTT

J gene: TRBJ2-1
clone size: once
D gene: TRBD1
V gene: TRBV18
CDR3 protein: CASSTGAPRNEQFF
CDR3 DNA: TGTGCCAGCTCCACAGGGGCACCTCGGAATGAGCAGTTCTTC

J gene: TRBJ2-3
clone size: .
D gene: TRBD2
V gene: TRBV4-3
CDR3 protein: CASSQSRDSNLVLAGADTQYF
CDR3 DNA: TGCGCCAGCAGCCAATCCCGGGACTCCAATTTGGTACTAGCGGGAGCGGATACGCAGTATTTT

J gene: TRBJ2-3
clone size: .
D gene: .
V gene: TRBV20-1
CDR3 protein: CSAKGYGDTQYF
CDR3 DNA: TGCAGTGCTAAAGGGTATGGGGATACGCAGTATTTT

J gene: TRBJ2-1
clone size: .
D gene: .
V gene: TRBV12-5
CDR3 protein: CASGRDSSGNRQFF
CDR3 DNA: TGTGCTAGTGGACGGGACTCCTCAGGCAACCGGCAGTTCTTC

J gene: TRBJ2-5
clone size: few
D gene: TRBD1
V gene: TRBV28
CDR3 protein: CASSPKGTEETQYF
CDR3 DNA: TGTGCCAGCAGTCCAAAGGGGACAGAAGAGACCCAGTACTTC

J gene: TRBJ2-7
clone size: few
D gene: .
V gene: TRBV20-1
CDR3 protein: CSASLPVGVYEQYF
CDR3 DNA: TGCAGTGCTAGCCTTCCGGTGGGAGTCTACGAGCAGTACTTC

J gene: TRBJ2-6
clone size: .
D gene: .
V gene: TRBV6-5
CDR3 protein: CASSSWGGANVLTF
CDR3 DNA: TGTGCCAGCAGCTCCTGGGGCGGGGCCAACGTCCTGACTTTC

J gene: TRBJ2-1
clone size: .
D gene: .
V gene: TRBV28
CDR3 protein: CASSFSASSYNEQFF
CDR3 DNA: TGTGCCAGCAGTTTCAGCGCGAGCTCCTACAATGAGCAGTTCTTC

J gene: TRBJ2-3
clone size: .
D gene: TRBD2
V gene: TRBV7-2
CDR3 protein: CASSPSLAGGTDTQYF
CDR3 DNA: TGTGCCAGCAGCCCCTCCCTAGCGGGAGGCACAGATACGCAGTATTTT

J gene: TRBJ2-7
clone size: few
D gene: .
V gene: TRBV7-6
CDR3 protein: CASSLGGPREQYF
CDR3 DNA: TGTGCCAGCAGCTTAGGCGGCCCCCGGGAGCAGTACTTC

J gene: TRBJ2-7
clone size: few
D gene: .
V gene: TRBV7-2
CDR3 protein: CASSHRRETYEQYF
CDR3 DNA: TGTGCCAGCAGCCATAGACGGGAGACCTACGAGCAGTACTTC

J gene: TRBJ2-5
clone size: .
D gene: TRBD2
V gene: TRBV7-2
CDR3 protein: CASSAPGDWTSGGQETQYF
CDR3 DNA: TGTGCCAGCAGCGCCCCAGGGGATTGGACTAGCGGGGGTCAAGAGACCCAGTACTTC

J gene: TRBJ2-6
clone size: few
D gene: .
V gene: TRBV7-2
CDR3 protein: CASSPPGCVNVLTF
CDR3 DNA: TGTGCCAGCAGCCCCCCAGGGTGCGTCAACGTCCTGACTTTC

J gene: TRBJ2-1
clone size: .
D gene: .
V gene: TRBV4-1
CDR3 protein: CASSQVVEASYNKQFF
CDR3 DNA: TGCGCCAGCAGCCAAGTTGTCGAGGCCTCCTACAATAAGCAGTTCTTC

J gene: TRBJ2-1
clone size: .
D gene: .
V gene: TRBV4-1
CDR3 protein: CASSLRYSGSGYNEQFF
CDR3 DNA: TGCGCCAGCAGCCTACGCTACTCAGGGTCAGGGTACAATGAGCAGTTCTTC

J gene: TRBJ1-5
clone size: .
D gene: .
V gene: TRBV29-1
CDR3 protein: CSVKTEYNQPQHF
CDR3 DNA: TGCAGCGTCAAGACAGAATACAATCAGCCCCAGCATTTT

J gene: TRBJ2-5
clone size: once
D gene: .
V gene: TRBV30
CDR3 protein: CATARVGETQYF
CDR3 DNA: TGTGCCACCGCGCGGGTTGGGGAGACCCAGTACTTC

J gene: TRBJ2-5
clone size: once
D gene: .
V gene: TRBV29-1
CDR3 protein: CSYETAHRYNERYF
CDR3 DNA: TGCAGCTACGAGACAGCACATCGATACAATGAGCGGTACTTC

J gene: TRBJ2-5
clone size: .
D gene: TRBD2
V gene: TRBV20-1
CDR3 protein: CSAILASGEQYF
CDR3 DNA: TGCAGTGCAATACTAGCGTCGGGGGAGCAGTACTTC

J gene: TRBJ1-6
clone size: .
D gene: .
V gene: TRBV20-1
CDR3 protein: CSARDRPGARSPLHF
CDR3 DNA: TGTAGTGCTAGAGATCGACCAGGGGCGCGATCACCCCTCCACTTT

J gene: TRBJ2-7
clone size: .
D gene: TRBD2
V gene: TRBV10-3
CDR3 protein: CAISESWLAGNNEQYF
CDR3 DNA: TGTGCCATCAGTGAGTCTTGGCTAGCGGGCAACAATGAGCAGTACTTC

J gene: TRBJ2-7
clone size: .
D gene: TRBD1
V gene: TRBV6-5
CDR3 protein: CASRRDRDPYEQYF
CDR3 DNA: TGTGCCAGCAGACGGGACAGGGACCCTTACGAGCAGTACTTC

J gene: TRBJ2-7
clone size: .
D gene: TRBD2
V gene: TRBV7-9
CDR3 protein: CASSFTSGSLYEQYF
CDR3 DNA: TGTGCCAGCAGCTTCACTAGCGGGAGTCTCTACGAGCAGTACTTC

J gene: TRBJ1-5
clone size: few
D gene: .
V gene: TRBV29-1
CDR3 protein: CSVGLGSSDQPQHF
CDR3 DNA: TGCAGCGTTGGCCTGGGTAGTTCGGATCAGCCCCAGCATTTT

J gene: TRBJ2-5
clone size: .
D gene: .
V gene: TRBV7-2
CDR3 protein: CAGSLLETQYF
CDR3 DNA: TGTGCCGGCAGCTTGTTAGAGACCCAGTACTTC

J gene: TRBJ1-2
clone size: few
D gene: .
V gene: TRBV6-6
CDR3 protein: CASSYSGGSKDYGYTF
CDR3 DNA: TGTGCCAGCAGTTACTCGGGGGGGAGTAAGGACTATGGCTACACCTTC

J gene: TRBJ2-1
clone size: few
D gene: .
V gene: TRBV29-1
CDR3 protein: CSVALLYPYNEQFF
CDR3 DNA: TGCAGCGTCGCCCTCCTGTATCCCTACAATGAGCAGTTCTTC

J gene: TRBJ2-3
clone size: few
D gene: .
V gene: TRBV7-2
CDR3 protein: CASSSQRAGTDTQYF
CDR3 DNA: TGTGCCAGCAGCTCTCAGAGGGCTGGCACAGATACGCAGTATTTT